These 6 T cell receptor beta chains were all obtained from the same sample, sequenced in a study of blood T cell repertoires in COVID-19. Profiling relied on immunoSEQ multiplex PCR, and the TCRdb table lists in-frame clones only, not all of them. The repertoire consists of 180,000 or so clones, with around four fifths occurring once and the leading ten covering 6.5% to 9%. The sample comprised peripheral blood. Receptors originate from a woman between 40 and 55 years old with COVID-19, enrolled during active disease.

Comments on this clone: At one boundary the junction diverges from the germline segment, which might be a read error. This sequence joins TRBV5-1 and TRBJ1-1, with 7 bases fitting TRBD1. Germline V gene data show CDR1 as SGHRS and CDR2 as YFSETQ. The CDR3 has 11 amino acids. This CDR3 is CASQGETAWLF. CDR3 nucleotide sequence: TGCGCCAGTCAGGGGGAGACAGCCTGGTTATTT.

This sequence joins TRBV11-3 and TRBJ2-3, with no clear D. V was shortened by 4 bases and J by 1 base, with 3 bases between the two germline ends. Germline CDR1 reads SGHNT; CDR2 reads YENEEA. CDR3 length equals 12 residues. The CDR3 DNA reads as TGTGCCAGCAGCTCTCGCACAGATACGCAGTATTTT. Residues: CASSSRTDTQYF.

J is TRBJ1-4 and V is TRBV6-5; no clear D gene. V lost 7 bases and J lost 8, with 11 bases in between. The CDR3 spans 12 residues. Germline CDR1 and CDR2: MNHEY and SVGAGI. The CDR3: CASTWEREKLFF. DNA for the CDR3: TGTGCCAGCACCTGGGAGAGAGAAAAACTGTTTTTT.

V is TRBV5-1 and J is TRBJ1-1, with no clear D. CDR3 size: 15 residues. Germline CDR1 reads SGHRS; CDR2 reads YFSETQ. Trimming pared 6 bases from V and 1 base from J, leaving 16 bases between. CDR3 amino acids: CASTLVGRGNTEAFF. CDR3 bases: TGCGCCAGCACCCTCGTTGGGAGAGGGAACACTGAAGCTTTCTTT.

The gene calls are TRBV30 and TRBJ1-5, with a possible D match to TRBD1 (5 bases). Trimming shortened V by 3 bases and J by 11 bases, and 26 bases separated the two germline ends. Looked up from germline, CDR1 is GTSNPN and CDR2 is SVGIG (reference sequence). The CDR3 runs 16 residues. The CDR3 region is CAWSAELKDKQSAQHF. The CDR3 region has the DNA TGTGCCTGGAGCGCAGAGCTTAAGGACAAGCAATCAGCCCAGCATTTT.

The chain uses TRBV7-2 and TRBJ2-3; no definite D call. The CDR3 is 16 residues long. Germline CDR1 is SGHTA and CDR2 is FQGNSA. V lost 3 bases, J lost 6 bases, and 19 bases lay in between. CDR3 nucleotides: TGTGCCAGCAGCTTCCCTTATGAGGCCTCGAGGGATACGCAGTATTTT. Translated, it gives CASSFPYEASRDTQYF.